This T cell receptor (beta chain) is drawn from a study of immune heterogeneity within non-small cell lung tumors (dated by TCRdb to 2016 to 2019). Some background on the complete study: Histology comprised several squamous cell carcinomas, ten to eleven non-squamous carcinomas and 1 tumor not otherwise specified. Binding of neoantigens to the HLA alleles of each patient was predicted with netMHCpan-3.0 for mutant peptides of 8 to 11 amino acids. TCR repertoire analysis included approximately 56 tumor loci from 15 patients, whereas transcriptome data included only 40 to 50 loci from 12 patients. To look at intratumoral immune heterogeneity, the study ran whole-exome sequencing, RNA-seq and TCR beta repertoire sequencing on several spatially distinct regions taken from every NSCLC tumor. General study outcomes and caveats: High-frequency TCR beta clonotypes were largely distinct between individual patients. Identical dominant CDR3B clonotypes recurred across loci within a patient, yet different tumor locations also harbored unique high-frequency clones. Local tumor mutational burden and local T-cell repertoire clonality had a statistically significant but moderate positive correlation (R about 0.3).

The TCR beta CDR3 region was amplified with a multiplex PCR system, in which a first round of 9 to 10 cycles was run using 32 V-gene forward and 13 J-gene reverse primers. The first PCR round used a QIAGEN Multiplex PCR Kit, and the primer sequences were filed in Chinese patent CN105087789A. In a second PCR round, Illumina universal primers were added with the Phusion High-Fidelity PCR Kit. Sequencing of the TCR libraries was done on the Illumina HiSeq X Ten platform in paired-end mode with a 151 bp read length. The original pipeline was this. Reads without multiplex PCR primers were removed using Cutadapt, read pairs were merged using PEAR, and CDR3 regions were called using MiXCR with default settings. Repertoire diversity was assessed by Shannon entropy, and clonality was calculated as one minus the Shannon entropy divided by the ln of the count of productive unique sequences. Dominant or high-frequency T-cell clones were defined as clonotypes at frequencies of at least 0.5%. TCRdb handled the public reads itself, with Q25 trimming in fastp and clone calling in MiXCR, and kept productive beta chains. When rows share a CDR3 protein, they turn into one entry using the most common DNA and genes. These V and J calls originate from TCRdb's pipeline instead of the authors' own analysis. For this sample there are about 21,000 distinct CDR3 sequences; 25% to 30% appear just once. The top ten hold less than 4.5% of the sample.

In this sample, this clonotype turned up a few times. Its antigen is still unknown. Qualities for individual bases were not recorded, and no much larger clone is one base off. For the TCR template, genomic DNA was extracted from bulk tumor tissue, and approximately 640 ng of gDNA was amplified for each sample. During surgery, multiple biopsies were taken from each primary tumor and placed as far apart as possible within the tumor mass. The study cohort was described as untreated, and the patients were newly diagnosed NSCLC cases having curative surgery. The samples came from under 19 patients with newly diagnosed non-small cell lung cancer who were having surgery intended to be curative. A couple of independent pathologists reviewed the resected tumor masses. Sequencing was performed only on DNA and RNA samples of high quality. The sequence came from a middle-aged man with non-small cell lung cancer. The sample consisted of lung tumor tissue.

The CDR3 protein sequence reads: CASSLGTSTDTQYF. The nucleotide sequence is TGCGCCAGCAGCCTCGGGACTAGCACAGATACGCAGTATTTT. The chain joins TRBV5-1 to TRBJ2-3; TRBD2 is a weak D gene call, 6 bases matching. Reading the germline V gene gives CDR1 SGHRS and CDR2 YFSETQ. V is reduced by 4 bases and J by 0 bases, leaving a spacing of 9 bases between them. The CDR3 runs 14 amino acids, cysteine and phenylalanine included. Only the CDR3 region is kept as DNA, spanning 42 bases read in frame from base 1.